This T cell receptor beta chain came from a study of T cells after yellow fever vaccination. Background on the study: Fractions low in cell number were prepared with SMART-Seq v4 Ultra Low Input.

The V and J ends lost 5 bases and 8 bases respectively, with 15 bases between them. The germline gives CDR1 SGHVS, CDR2 FQNEAQ. The CDR3 totals 14 residues. The sample holds a few counts of this clonotype. Template switching with 5'RACE generated the TCR cDNA and added a universal primer site and UMIs. Each CDR3 protein is one row after TCRdb ran MiXCR on the 5' RACE reads. The data show hundreds of thousands of distinct CDR3 sequences, roughly 9% seen once. The chain couples TRBV7-8 to TRBJ1-4; TRBD1 might be the D (6 bases). This TCR was recovered from a man aged 18 to 29 who received the YFV17D yellow fever vaccine. This specimen was CD4+ T cells sorted from PBMCs, taken 5 days after the yellow fever booster vaccination. The CDR3 DNA follows: TGTGCCAGCAGCCGTGGACAGAAGCAGGAAAAACTGTTTTTT. This sequence encodes CASSRGQKQEKLFF.